The text below deals with one T cell receptor beta chain. Authors' processing steps: How many nucleated cells were present was estimated from reference gene primer amplification. Profiled with immunoSEQ multiplex PCR; TCRdb holds only in-frame clones, not every one. The V and J calls and the clone size are those of that table, but D and trimming were determined from the DNA. Among fewer than 350,000 clones listed, approximately 86% were seen once. These data come from a study of blood T cell repertoires in COVID-19. V lost 3 bases, J lost 4 bases, and 3 bases stayed unmatched. Per the germline V gene, CDR1 is SGDLS and CDR2 is YYNGEE. The length of the CDR3 is 15 residues.

This sequence was found in a man between 18 and 35 years old with active or convalescent COVID-19. The rearrangement uses TRBV9 and TRBJ2-2, with 10 nucleotides matching TRBD1. Sequencing was carried out using peripheral blood. CDR3 DNA sequence: TGTGCCAGCAGCGGACAGGGGGCAATCACCGGGGAGCTGTTTTTT. Its protein is CASSGQGAITGELFF.